A selection of T cell receptor beta chains follows, all from one sample in a study of blood T cells in healthy people across ages. MiXCR was run by TCRdb on the 5' RACE reads, yielding one entry per CDR3 protein. The sample lists approximately 2,000,000 distinct CDR3 sequences; approximately 40% were seen once. What was sequenced was blood. Source of these receptors: a human donor in good health. The conserved cysteine and the conserved F or W are not part of the CDR3 here.

j_call v_call cdr3_aa
TRBJ2-7 TRBV7-3 AGSFTSADEQY
TRBJ2-1 TRBV5-1 ASSWGNPDNEQF
TRBJ1-2 TRBV24-1 ATSDSSWFPKSTGGGGYT
TRBJ1-2 TRBV29-1 SAGTANYGYT
TRBJ2-5 TRBV7-2 ASSLRRAGETQY
TRBJ2-7 TRBV7-2 ASSLAQGPYEQY
TRBJ1-2 TRBV5-1 ASSLSLWGPTGTNGYT
TRBJ2-7 TRBV29-1 SAEHDYGQY
TRBJ1-5 TRBV7-9 ASSDGPRGSNQPQH
TRBJ2-3 TRBV28 ASRSTMVGDTYSTDTQY
TRBJ1-2 TRBV29-1 SVEGRGDDCGYT
TRBJ1-4 TRBV20-1 SASGATGLFEKLF
TRBJ2-1 TRBV4-3 ASSQDMAGNDNEQF
TRBJ1-2 TRBV6-5 ASSYSPPLYGYT
TRBJ2-1 TRBV10-3 AISTPGSGQHNEQF
TRBJ1-5 TRBV6-5 ASSKNSRIGQPQH
TRBJ2-1 TRBV14 ASSQRERQF
TRBJ2-6 TRBV6-2/TRBV6-3 ASSCRSSGANVLT
TRBJ1-2 TRBV6-6 ASRNTRYGYT
TRBJ2-5 TRBV7-8 ASRSTHRGRPMGETQY
TRBJ2-7 TRBV7-3 ASSSGQGVQY
TRBJ2-5 TRBV4-2 ASSQDLRDILY
TRBJ1-1 TRBV9 ASSVVPMNTEAF
NA TRBV27 ASRPDSYSYEQY
TRBJ2-7 TRBV20-1 SARSFSGTGYGEQY
TRBJ2-7 TRBV7-2 ASSAAGRTYEQY
TRBJ2-3 TRBV20-1 SAPDRVGSSTDTQY
TRBJ2-7 TRBV7-6 ASSLRTGGTGQY
TRBJ2-1 TRBV20-1 SVRGGRGYEQF
TRBJ2-5 TRBV29-1 SVAPSEGKTQY
TRBJ1-2 TRBV4-3 ASSQESTGLGYT
TRBJ2-1 TRBV24-1 ATSDLAGGYNEQF
TRBJ2-1 TRBV2 ASSEDTYSSYNEQF
TRBJ1-1 TRBV11-2 ASSPSLTEAF
TRBJ1-5 TRBV4-3 ASSQDWGTGKQPQH
TRBJ2-5 TRBV7-2 ASSLELAGVSETQY
TRBJ2-1 TRBV4-1 ASSHRLAGDQTNEQF
TRBJ2-1 TRBV29-1 SVDGTGVALF
TRBJ2-6 TRBV5-1 ASTSSGANGLT
TRBJ1-2 TRBV29-1 SADVSGAYGYT
TRBJ1-2 TRBV5-1 ASSLRFQGNYDYT